This T cell receptor beta chain was sequenced during a study of vaccination effects on CD4 cells after COVID-19. Study-wide findings and caveats: Common cold coronavirus cross-reactivity was shown by only 1 of 255 vaccine-induced clones in healthy vaccinees.

This clone was counted once. Its antigen remains unidentified. Antigen-specific CD4+ T cells were expanded with viral peptide pools in the ViraFEST assay before sequencing. Isolation of CD4+ T cells took place after approximately 10 days of culture. Each person got two doses of an mRNA SARS-CoV-2 vaccine, BNT162b2 or mRNA-1273. Half-medium replacement with IL-2 medium occurred on days 3 and 7. V lost 4 bases to trimming and J lost 7 bases, with 13 bases between them. The germline V gene encodes CDR1 SQVTM and CDR2 ANQGSEA. This CDR3 spans 12 amino acids. Measured with immunoSEQ multiplex PCR; TCRdb has only the in-frame clones, and not every one. The sample carries tens of thousands of clones, approximately 79% recorded once.

This chain connects TRBV29-1 to TRBJ1-2; D remains ambiguous. This sequence was found in a human donor who received a COVID-19 vaccine. Some clones in this sample may be carry-over from other donors' samples. The source material was CD4+ T cells from PBMCs cultured with SARS-CoV-2 spike peptides, sampled after COVID-19 vaccination. CDR3 region: CSVVGGIPGYTF. The CDR3 nucleotides read TGCAGCGTTGTAGGAGGGATTCCTGGCTACACCTTC. The whole variable domain, remainder taken from reference TRBV29-1 and TRBJ1-2, is SAVISQKPSRDICQRGTSLTIQCQVDSQVTMMFWYRQQPGQSLTLIATANQGSEATYESGFVIDKFPISRPNLTFSTLTVSNMSPEDSSIYLCSVVGGIPGYTFGSGTRLTVV.